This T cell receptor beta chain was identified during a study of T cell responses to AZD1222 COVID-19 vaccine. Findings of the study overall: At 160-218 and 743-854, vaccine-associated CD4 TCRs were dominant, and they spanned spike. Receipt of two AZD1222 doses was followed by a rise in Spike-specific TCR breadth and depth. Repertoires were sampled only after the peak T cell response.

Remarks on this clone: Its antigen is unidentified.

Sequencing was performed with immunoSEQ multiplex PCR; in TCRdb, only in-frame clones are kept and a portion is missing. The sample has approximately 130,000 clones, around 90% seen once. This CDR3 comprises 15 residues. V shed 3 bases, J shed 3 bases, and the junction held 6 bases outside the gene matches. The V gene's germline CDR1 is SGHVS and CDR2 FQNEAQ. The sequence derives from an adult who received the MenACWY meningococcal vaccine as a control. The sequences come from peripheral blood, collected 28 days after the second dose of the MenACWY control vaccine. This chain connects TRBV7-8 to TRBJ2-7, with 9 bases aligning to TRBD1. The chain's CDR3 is CASSFPDRGGYEQYF. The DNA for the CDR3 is TGTGCCAGCAGCTTTCCGGACAGGGGAGGCTACGAGCAGTACTTC.